This T cell receptor (beta chain) was observed in a study of human T cells and chemical hapten exposure. Turning to the study itself: 2% DPC applied to an approximately 2 cm by approximately 2 cm arm area sensitized donors. Throughout the approximately 25-week study, diphenylcyclopropenone was applied weekly to the patients' scalps. Patch tests put 0.01% DPC on the upper back, and the results were checked at 6 days. Study conclusions and caveats: TCRs above 1 in 1000 frequency did not change with DPC sensitization.

Germline V gives CDR1 MNHEY, CDR2 SVGEGT. V trimming: 10 bases; J trimming: 4 bases; junction bases outside the gene matches: 18. The length of the CDR3 is 16 residues. This clonotype was observed at least ten times. As yet, its antigen is unknown. One entry per CDR3 protein results from TCRdb running MiXCR on the RACE reads. This sample yields about 85,000 distinct CDR3 sequences, of which under 14% are seen a single time; about 1.4% belongs to the top ten. Time point defined: patch test 2, 6 weeks after DPC sensitization. This sample's treatment: therapeutic diphenylcyclopropenone sensitization with weekly scalp DPC.

V is TRBV6-2 or TRBV6-3 and J is TRBJ1-1, with TRBD1 identical over 7 bases. The specimen comprised whole blood, sampled in connection with sensitization to the hapten diphenylcyclopropenone (DPC). The receptor comes from a man between 18 and 35 years old with alopecia areata. Some clones in this sample may be carry-over from other donors' samples. The CDR3 is CATGDQRGLSGTEAFF. The CDR3 DNA reads TGTGCCACCGGGGATCAAAGGGGGCTCTCCGGCACTGAAGCTTTCTTT.